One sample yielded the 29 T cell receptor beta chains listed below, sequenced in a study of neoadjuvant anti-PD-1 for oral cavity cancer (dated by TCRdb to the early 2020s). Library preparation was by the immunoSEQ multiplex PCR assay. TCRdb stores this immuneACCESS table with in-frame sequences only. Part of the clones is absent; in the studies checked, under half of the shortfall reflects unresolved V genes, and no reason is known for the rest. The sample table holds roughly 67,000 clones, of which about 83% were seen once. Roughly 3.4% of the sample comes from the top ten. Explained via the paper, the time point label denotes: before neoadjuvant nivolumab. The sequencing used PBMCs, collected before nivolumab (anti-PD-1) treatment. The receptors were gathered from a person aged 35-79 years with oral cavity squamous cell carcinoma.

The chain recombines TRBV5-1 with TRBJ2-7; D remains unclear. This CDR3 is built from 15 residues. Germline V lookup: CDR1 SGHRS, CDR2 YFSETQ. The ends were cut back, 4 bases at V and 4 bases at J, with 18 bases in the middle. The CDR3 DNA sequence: TGCGCCAGCAGCCCCGGACCAGATAGAACGTACGAGCAGTACTTC. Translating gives CASSPGPDRTYEQYF.

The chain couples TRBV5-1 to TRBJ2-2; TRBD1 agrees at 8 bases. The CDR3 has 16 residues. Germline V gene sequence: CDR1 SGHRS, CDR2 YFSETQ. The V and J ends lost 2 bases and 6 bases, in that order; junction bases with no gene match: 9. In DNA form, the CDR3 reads TGCGCCAGCAGCTTTACGCACCAACAGGGGGCCGGGGAGCTGTTTTTT. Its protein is CASSFTHQQGAGELFF.

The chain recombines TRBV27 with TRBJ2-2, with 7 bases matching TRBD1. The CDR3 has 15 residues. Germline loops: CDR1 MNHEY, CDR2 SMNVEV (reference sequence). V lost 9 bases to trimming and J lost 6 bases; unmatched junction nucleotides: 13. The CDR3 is CASLSFNGQAGELFF. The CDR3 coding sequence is TGTGCCAGTTTGAGTTTTAACGGACAGGCCGGGGAGCTGTTTTTT.

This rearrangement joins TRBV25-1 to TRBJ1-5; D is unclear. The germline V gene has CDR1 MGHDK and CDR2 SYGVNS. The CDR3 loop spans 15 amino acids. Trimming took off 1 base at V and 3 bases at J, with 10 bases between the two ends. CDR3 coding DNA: TGTGCCAGCAGTGAATTTAAACAGAACAATCAGCCCCAGCATTTT. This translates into CASSEFKQNNQPQHF.

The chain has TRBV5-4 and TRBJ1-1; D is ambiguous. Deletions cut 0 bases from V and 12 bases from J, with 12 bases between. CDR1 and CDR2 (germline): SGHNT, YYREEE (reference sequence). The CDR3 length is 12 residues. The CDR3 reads CASSLAAGRTFF. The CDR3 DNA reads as TGTGCCAGCAGCTTGGCCGCCGGACGTACTTTCTTT.

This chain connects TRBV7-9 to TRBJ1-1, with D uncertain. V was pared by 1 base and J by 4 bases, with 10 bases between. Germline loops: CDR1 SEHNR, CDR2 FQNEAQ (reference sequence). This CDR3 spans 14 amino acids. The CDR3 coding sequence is TGTGCCAGCAGCTTAGACCTGGCAGGCACTGAAGCTTTCTTT. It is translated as CASSLDLAGTEAFF.

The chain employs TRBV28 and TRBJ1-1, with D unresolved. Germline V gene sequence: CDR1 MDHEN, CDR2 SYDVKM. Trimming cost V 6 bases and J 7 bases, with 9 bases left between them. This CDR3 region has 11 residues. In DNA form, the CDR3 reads TGTGCCAGCAGCTTACTGCTTGAAGCTTTCTTT. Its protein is CASSLLLEAFF.

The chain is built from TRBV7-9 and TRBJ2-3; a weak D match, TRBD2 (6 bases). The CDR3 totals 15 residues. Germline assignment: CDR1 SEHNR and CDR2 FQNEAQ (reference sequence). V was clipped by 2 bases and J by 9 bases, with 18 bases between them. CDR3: CASSLRWGVAPTQYF. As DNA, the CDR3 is TGTGCCAGCAGCTTAAGGTGGGGGGTCGCCCCCACGCAGTATTTT.

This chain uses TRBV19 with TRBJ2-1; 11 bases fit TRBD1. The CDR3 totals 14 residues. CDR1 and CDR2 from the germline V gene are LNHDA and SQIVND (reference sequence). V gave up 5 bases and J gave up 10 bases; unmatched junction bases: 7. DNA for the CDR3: TGTGCCAGTAGTGGGACAGGGGGACGCAGAGAGCAGTTCTTC. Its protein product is CASSGTGGRREQFF. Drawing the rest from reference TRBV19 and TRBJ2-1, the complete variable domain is DGGITQSPKYLFRKEGQNVTLSCEQNLNHDAMYWYRQDPGQGLRLIYYSQIVNDFQKGDIAEGYSVSREKKESFPLTVTSAQKNPTAFYLCASSGTGGRREQFFGPGTRLTVL.

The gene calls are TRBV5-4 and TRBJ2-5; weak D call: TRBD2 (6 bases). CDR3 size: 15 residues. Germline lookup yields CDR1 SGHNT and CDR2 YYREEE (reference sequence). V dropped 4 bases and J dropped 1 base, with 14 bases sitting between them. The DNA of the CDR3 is TGTGCCAGCAGCGTTGGGGGGTACCCCCAAGAGACCCAGTACTTC. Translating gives CASSVGGYPQETQYF.

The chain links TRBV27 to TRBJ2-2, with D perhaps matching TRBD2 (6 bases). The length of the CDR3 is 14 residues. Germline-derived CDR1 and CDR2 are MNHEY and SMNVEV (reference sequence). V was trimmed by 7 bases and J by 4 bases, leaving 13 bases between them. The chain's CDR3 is CASTRQGGTGELFF. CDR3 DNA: TGTGCCAGCACCCGGCAGGGAGGCACCGGGGAGCTGTTTTTT.

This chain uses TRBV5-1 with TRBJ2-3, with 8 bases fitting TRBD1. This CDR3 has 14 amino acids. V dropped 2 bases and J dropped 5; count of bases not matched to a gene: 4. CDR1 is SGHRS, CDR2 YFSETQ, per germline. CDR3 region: CASSFGQGKDTQYF. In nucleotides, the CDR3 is TGCGCCAGCAGCTTCGGACAGGGTAAAGATACGCAGTATTTT.

The CDR3 DNA reads TGTGCCAGCGTTAGACAGGGGGGTCAGCCCCAGCATTTT. Translated, it gives CASVRQGGQPQHF. The chain employs TRBV6-1 and TRBJ1-5; 9 bases line up with TRBD1. CDR3 size: 13 residues. Per the germline V gene, CDR1 is MNHNS and CDR2 is SASEGT. J lost 6 bases, V lost 8 bases, and 5 bases had no gene match.

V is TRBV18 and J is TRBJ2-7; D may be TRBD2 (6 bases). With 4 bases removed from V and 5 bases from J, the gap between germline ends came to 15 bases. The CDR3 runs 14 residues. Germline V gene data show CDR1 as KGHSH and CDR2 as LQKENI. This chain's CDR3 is CASSLDWGVDEQYF. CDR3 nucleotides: TGTGCCAGCTCACTCGATTGGGGGGTCGACGAGCAGTACTTC. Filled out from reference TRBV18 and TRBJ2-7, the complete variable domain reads NAGVMQNPRHLVRRRGQEARLRCSPMKGHSHVYWYRQLPEEGLKFMVYLQKENIIDESGMPKERFSAEFPKEGPSILRIQQVVRGDSAAYFCASSLDWGVDEQYFGPGTRLTVT.

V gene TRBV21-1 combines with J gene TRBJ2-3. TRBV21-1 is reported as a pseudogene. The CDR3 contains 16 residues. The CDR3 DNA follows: TGTGCCAGCCCCTTAACCGGGACGGGGAGCGCAGATACGCAGTATTTT. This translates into CASPLTGTGSADTQYF.

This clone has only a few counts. The CDR3, as DNA: TGCGCCAGCAGCCTAGGGGGCCTCTACGAGCAGTACTTC. Translated: CASSLGGLYEQYF. The V and J genes are TRBV4-1 and TRBJ2-7, with 7 bases aligning to TRBD1. The CDR3 is made up of 13 amino acids. The V gene end was trimmed by 4 bases and the J gene end by 3 bases; junction bases not matched to a gene: 3. Germline V gene data show CDR1 as MGHRA and CDR2 as YSYEKL.

CDR3 nucleotide sequence: TGTGCCAGTAGTATAGAGGCACATAATGGCTACACCTTC. Translating it yields CASSIEAHNGYTF. This chain uses TRBV19 with TRBJ1-2; D unresolved. The CDR3 loop spans 13 amino acids. The germline V gene has CDR1 LNHDA and CDR2 SQIVND (reference sequence). Trimming took 0 bases from V and 6 from J, leaving 8 bases between them.

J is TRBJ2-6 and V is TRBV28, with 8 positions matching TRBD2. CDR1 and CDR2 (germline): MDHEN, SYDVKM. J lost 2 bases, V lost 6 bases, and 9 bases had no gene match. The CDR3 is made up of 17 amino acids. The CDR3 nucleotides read TGTGCCAGCAGGCGACCGGGACTAGTTACTGGGGCCAACGTCCTGACTTTC. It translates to CASRRPGLVTGANVLTF.

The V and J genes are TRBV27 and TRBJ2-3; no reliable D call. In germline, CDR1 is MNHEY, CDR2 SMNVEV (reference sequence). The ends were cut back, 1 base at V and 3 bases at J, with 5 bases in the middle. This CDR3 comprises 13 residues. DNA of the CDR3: TGTGCCAGCAGTTTATTTGGGACAGATACGCAGTATTTT. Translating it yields CASSLFGTDTQYF.

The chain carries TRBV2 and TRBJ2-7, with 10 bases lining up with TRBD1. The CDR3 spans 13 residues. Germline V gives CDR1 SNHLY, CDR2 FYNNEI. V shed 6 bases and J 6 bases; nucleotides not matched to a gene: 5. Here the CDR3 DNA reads TGTGCCAGCAGATACCGGACAGGGGGCGAGCAGTACTTC. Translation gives CASRYRTGGEQYF.

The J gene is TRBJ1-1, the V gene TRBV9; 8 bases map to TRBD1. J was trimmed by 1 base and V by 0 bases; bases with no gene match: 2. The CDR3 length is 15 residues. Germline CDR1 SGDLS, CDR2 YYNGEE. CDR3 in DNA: TGTGCCAGCAGCGTAGTCGGGACAGGGAACACTGAAGCTTTCTTT. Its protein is CASSVVGTGNTEAFF.

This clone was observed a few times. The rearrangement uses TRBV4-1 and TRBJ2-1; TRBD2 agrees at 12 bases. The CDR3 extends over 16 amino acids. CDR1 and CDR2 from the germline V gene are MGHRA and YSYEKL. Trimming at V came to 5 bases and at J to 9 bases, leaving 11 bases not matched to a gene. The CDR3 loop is CASSIPLAGGRGEQFF. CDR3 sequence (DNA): TGCGCCAGCAGCATACCGCTAGCGGGGGGGCGAGGTGAGCAGTTCTTC.

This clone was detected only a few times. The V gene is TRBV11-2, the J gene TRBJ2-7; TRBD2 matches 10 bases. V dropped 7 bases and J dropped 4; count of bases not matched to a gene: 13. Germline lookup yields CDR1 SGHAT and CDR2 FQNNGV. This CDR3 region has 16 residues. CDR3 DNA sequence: TGTGCCAGCACCGCTCTAGCGGGGGTGCACCAATACGAGCAGTACTTC. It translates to CASTALAGVHQYEQYF. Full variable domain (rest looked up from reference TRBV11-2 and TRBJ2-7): EAGVAQSPRYKIIEKRQSVAFWCNPISGHATLYWYQQILGQGPKLLIQFQNNGVVDDSQLPKDRFSAERLKGVDSTLKIQPAKLEDSAVYLCASTALAGVHQYEQYFGPGTRLTVT.

The DNA for the CDR3 is TGTGCCAGCAGCCCGTTAGCGGGGGCGGACAATGAGCAGTTCTTC. Amino acid sequence: CASSPLAGADNEQFF. The chain employs TRBV4-2 and TRBJ2-1; 9 bases align to TRBD2. The CDR3 spans 15 residues. From germline, CDR1 is LGHNA and CDR2 YNFKEQ. V was clipped by 4 bases and J by 5 bases; unmatched bases: 6.

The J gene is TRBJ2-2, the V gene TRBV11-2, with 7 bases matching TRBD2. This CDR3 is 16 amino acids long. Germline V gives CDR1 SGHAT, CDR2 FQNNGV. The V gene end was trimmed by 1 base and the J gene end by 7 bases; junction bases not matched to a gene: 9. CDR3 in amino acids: CASSLGPQGGIGELFF. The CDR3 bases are TGTGCCAGCAGCTTAGGCCCGCAGGGAGGGATCGGGGAGCTGTTTTTT.

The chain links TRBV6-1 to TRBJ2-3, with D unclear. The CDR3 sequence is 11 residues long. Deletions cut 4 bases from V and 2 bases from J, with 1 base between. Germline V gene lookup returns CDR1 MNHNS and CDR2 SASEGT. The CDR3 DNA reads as TGTGCCAGCAGTGCCACAGATACGCAGTATTTT. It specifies CASSATDTQYF.

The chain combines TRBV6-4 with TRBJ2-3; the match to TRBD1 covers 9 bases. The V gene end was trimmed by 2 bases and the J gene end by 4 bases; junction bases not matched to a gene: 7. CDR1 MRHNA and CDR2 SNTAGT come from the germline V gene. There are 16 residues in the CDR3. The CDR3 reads CASSDAAGTGSDTQYF. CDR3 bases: TGTGCCAGCAGTGACGCAGCCGGGACAGGGTCAGATACGCAGTATTTT.

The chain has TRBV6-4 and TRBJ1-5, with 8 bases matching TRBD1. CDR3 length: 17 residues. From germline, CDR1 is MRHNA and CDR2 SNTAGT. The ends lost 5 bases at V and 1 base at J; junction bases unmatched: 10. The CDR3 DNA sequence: TGTGCCAGCAGTCACCCCTGGACAGGGCTAAGCAATCAGCCCCAGCATTTT. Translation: CASSHPWTGLSNQPQHF.

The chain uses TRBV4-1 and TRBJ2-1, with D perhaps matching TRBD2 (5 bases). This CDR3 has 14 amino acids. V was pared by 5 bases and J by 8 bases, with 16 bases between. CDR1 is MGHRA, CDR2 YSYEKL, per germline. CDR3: CASSGQSVGDEQFF. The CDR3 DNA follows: TGCGCCAGCAGCGGGCAATCCGTCGGGGATGAGCAGTTCTTC.